This TCR beta chain stems from a study of T cells in Graves' hyperthyroidism and ophthalmopathy. General observations from the study: The model identified upcoming ophthalmopathy a median approximately seven months ahead of onset. Most expanded thyroid clonotypes above 0.001 also appeared in blood. Stable hyperthyroidism was separated from ophthalmopathy by a model based on 13 V-J features.

V lost 0 bases and J 14 bases, leaving 11 bases between the germline ends. Germline V gives CDR1 ENHRY, CDR2 SYGVKD. The CDR3 has 13 amino acids. RNA transcripts provided the source from which TCR beta CDR3 regions were amplified. HTBI primers were the set used in a first-round RT-PCR of the TCR CDR3. Via MiXCR, TCRdb re-called the multiplex PCR reads, giving one row per CDR3 protein. The data show hundreds of thousands of distinct CDR3 sequences, around 25% seen once. About this clonotype itself: Its antigen remains unknown.

The TCR sequence derives from a man in his fifties or sixties with Graves' hyperthyroidism. The specimen sequenced was blood. This chain connects TRBV10-3 to TRBJ1-6; D is unclear. CDR3 amino acids: CAISESAESALHF. DNA of the CDR3: TGTGCCATCAGTGAGTCGGCCGAATCGGCCCTCCACTTT.